One T cell receptor (beta chain) is described in this entry. Its binding antigen is unknown. Within one base of it there is no much larger clone, and no base qualities were kept. cDNA was synthesized by template-switch 5'RACE using a primer with a 10-nucleotide random unique molecular identifier that tagged each TCR transcript. Every sequencing run covered 15-18 subjects and yielded more than 170 million TCR-beta sequences. The RNeasy kit was used for extraction of total RNA. TCR-beta VDJ regions were amplified with primers for the TCR constant region and the 5'RACE anchor, using the KAPA Real-time Library Amplification kit. A first PCR added sample indexes and Illumina adaptors, and a second PCR then raised library yield. After Ampure bead purification, the roughly 650 bp TCR product was size-selected on a 2% E-gel SizeSelection system. Before pooling, library quality was checked on a Bioanalyzer, concentration was measured with Qubit, and libraries were quantified with the Kapa Library Quantification kit. An Illumina HiSeq 2500 was used to sequence the libraries paired-end at 2 x 150 bp. To increase sequence diversity, about 23-30% phiX was spiked into each library pool. The authors' pipeline ran thus. Quality-filtered reads were processed with the UMI-based MiGEC pipeline, which removed over 75% of raw TCR sequences during error correction. VDJ genes were aligned to IMGT germline references, and each clonotype was defined by a unique CDR3 amino acid sequence together with V-J genes. Clonal expansion, Shannon diversity and CDR3 relatedness were evaluated with VDJtools (CalcPairwiseDistances, ClusterSamples), while phylogenetic trees were built in CLCbio workbench. Clones with at least 8 unique UMIs were defined as expanded, with this threshold being based on coefficient-of-variation modelling across technical triplicates. TCRdb reanalyzed the raw reads on its own, using fastp at Q25 for trimming and MiXCR for clone calling, and kept in-frame beta chains. Rows are combined by CDR3 protein, so each entry shows the most common genes and DNA. In this record, the V and J calls reflect TCRdb's handling and not the investigators' own analysis. Counted in this sample were around 25,000 distinct CDR3 sequences; almost 2.5% of them appeared once. Around 2% of the sample is in the top ten clones.

For unsorted PBMC libraries, 2 million PBMCs were used after storage in RNAlater at -80 degrees C until RNA extraction. Multiple sclerosis patients were enrolled in a US clinical protocol under which disease progression was evaluated by magnetic resonance imaging. Peripheral blood underwent Ficoll-Hypaque density gradient centrifugation to isolate PBMCs, which were then cryopreserved in liquid nitrogen. Reading from cysteine to phenylalanine, the CDR3 counts 15 amino acids. The entry retains the CDR3 DNA only, 45 bases that are in frame from base 1. As encoded in the germline V gene, CDR1 is LGHNA while CDR2 is YSLEER. Between the V and J ends, shortened by 0 bases and 5 bases respectively, the junction contains 13 bases. The data were obtained in a study of neurological immune-mediated disorders (dated 2019 in TCRdb). Regarding the complete study: Among the approximately 34 multiple sclerosis patients, relapsing-remitting MS accounted for about 31 and secondary progressive MS accounted for 3. The cohort included approximately 70 subjects: approximately 15 with HAM/TSP, roughly 34 with multiple sclerosis, and around 20 healthy controls. The study compared peripheral blood TCR-beta repertoires of HTLV-I-associated myelopathy (HAM/TSP) patients, multiple sclerosis patients and healthy controls using UMI-based sequencing. The roughly 110 TCR-beta libraries covered PBMC samples along with longitudinal samples, technical triplicates, and paired sorted CD4+ and CD8+ T-cell subsets. Summary of the overall study and its limitations: No identical CDR3 amino acid sequences were shared among expanded clones across subjects, suggesting private TCR-beta repertoires in all groups. No clinical or MRI features were associated with the MS cluster, and the authors said that larger cohorts are needed. TCR clonal expansion was greatest in HAM/TSP patients and smallest in MS patients, who ranked below even healthy controls. Repertoires from 18 of 34 MS patients were grouped by phylogenetic analysis into a cluster of related CDR3 sequences, suggesting a possible repertoire-level signature.

The sample comprised PBMCs. The chain is made from TRBV4-3 and TRBJ1-1; the best D guess is TRBD1, with 5 bases matching. This clonotype originated in a woman in her 50s with multiple sclerosis. The DNA sequence is as follows: TGCGCCAGCAGCCAAGAATCGGGGCTAGGGACTGAAGCTTTCTTT. Its translation reads: CASSQESGLGTEAFF.